The 19 T cell receptor beta chains given below trace back to one sample, sequenced in a study of T and B cells in COVID-19 patients. TRB was amplified from approximately 250-500 ng of blood genomic DNA. TRB rearrangements were amplified by multiplex PCR with BIOMED2 TRB-A/B primers. TCRdb called the multiplex PCR reads again in MiXCR, with one record for every CDR3 protein. The sample holds roughly 3,300 distinct CDR3 sequences, 20% to 30% seen once. Sequencing used blood. The receptors here all came from a human donor with active COVID-19.

In this sample, this clonotype is medium-sized. The V gene is TRBV30, the J gene TRBJ2-7, with TRBD1 matching over 7 bases. V lost 0 bases, J lost 3 bases, and 20 bases stayed unmatched. Germline V lookup: CDR1 GTSNPN, CDR2 SVGIG (reference sequence). This CDR3 contains 19 residues. Here the CDR3 reads CAWSVLKGQKSGRLYEQYF. The CDR3 nucleotides are TGTGCCTGGAGTGTACTGAAGGGACAGAAATCAGGGAGACTCTACGAGCAGTACTTC.

The chain links TRBV27 to TRBJ2-6, with 11 bases identical to TRBD2. Germline-derived CDR1 and CDR2 are MNHEY and SMNVEV (reference sequence). CDR3 size: 19 residues. V dropped 6 bases and J dropped 0; count of bases not matched to a gene: 10. CDR3 residues: CASSRYLAGGSSGANVLTF. For the CDR3, the DNA is TGTGCCAGCAGCCGTTACCTAGCGGGGGGAAGCTCTGGGGCCAACGTCCTGACTTTC.

The chain employs TRBV7-9 and TRBJ1-1; 7 bases agree with TRBD1. The CDR3 is 14 amino acids. The V and J ends lost 1 base and 4 bases, in that order; junction bases with no gene match: 3. CDR1 is SEHNR and CDR2 is FQNEAQ in the germline V gene (reference sequence). CDR3 nucleotides: TGTGCCAGCAGCTTAGGCCAGGGGGTCACTGAAGCTTTCTTT. Its protein product is CASSLGQGVTEAFF.

By sample share, this clonotype is medium-sized (0.01 to 0.1%). The chain joins TRBV12-3 or TRBV12-4 to TRBJ2-7; 8 bases line up with TRBD1. V dropped 1 base and J dropped 3; count of bases not matched to a gene: 5. The CDR3 runs 15 residues. In DNA form, the CDR3 reads TGTGCCAGCAGTTTAGGCCAGGGGGCAGTCTACGAGCAGTACTTC. It specifies CASSLGQGAVYEQYF.

This rearrangement joins TRBV2 to TRBJ2-5, with D perhaps being TRBD1 or TRBD2 (5 bases each). Germline loops: CDR1 SNHLY, CDR2 FYNNEI. V dropped 0 bases and J dropped 9 bases, with 14 bases sitting between them. The CDR3 covers 14 residues. The chain's CDR3 is CASSEAIRVGAQYF. In DNA, the CDR3 is TGTGCCAGCAGTGAAGCGATAAGGGTGGGGGCCCAGTACTTC.

By frequency in the sample, this clonotype is medium-sized. This chain joins TRBV5-4 and TRBJ2-3; maybe TRBD2 (5 bases). Germline V gives CDR1 SGHNT, CDR2 YYREEE (reference sequence). The CDR3 extends over 15 amino acids. V gave up 0 bases and J gave up 4 bases, with 12 bases separating them. Here the CDR3 DNA reads TGTGCCAGCAGCTTGGCGGGGATTGGCGCAGATACGCAGTATTTT. Protein product: CASSLAGIGADTQYF.

This clonotype is labeled medium-sized. This chain links TRBV10-1 with TRBJ2-7; D is undetermined. CDR1 and CDR2 (germline): WNHNN, SYGVQD (reference sequence). CDR3 length equals 12 residues. V lost 6 bases and J 7 bases, leaving 13 bases between the germline ends. The CDR3 nucleotides read TGCGCCAGCAGCCCTACCGGGCATGAGCAGTACTTC. It codes for CASSPTGHEQYF.

By frequency in the sample, this clonotype is medium-sized. The chain employs TRBV5-1 and TRBJ1-6; 11 bases map to TRBD1. Germline V CDR1 and CDR2: SGHRS, YFSETQ. V gave up 3 bases and J gave up 11 bases; unmatched junction bases: 7. This CDR3 has 15 amino acids. CDR3 sequence reads: CASSSEGQGAAPLHF. CDR3 DNA sequence: TGCGCCAGCAGCTCTGAAGGACAGGGGGCGGCACCCCTCCACTTT.

J is TRBJ2-6 and V is TRBV30; maybe TRBD1 (5 bases). Germline V gene data show CDR1 as GTSNPN and CDR2 as SVGIG (reference sequence). The germline V and J ends were trimmed by 4 bases and 0 bases, with 10 bases remaining between them. The CDR3 has 15 residues. CDR3 amino acids: CAWNRQSSGANVLTF. The CDR3 nucleotides are TGTGCCTGGAATCGACAGAGCTCTGGGGCCAACGTCCTGACTTTC.

For this clonotype: This could be a read error, since a much larger clone is one nucleotide away. The conserved final phenylalanine or tryptophan is absent from the CDR3, which likely points to a read error. The DNA for the CDR3 is TGTGCCAGCAGTCGGGACAGGGGCAAGACTGGCTACACCCTC. This translates into CASSRDRGKTGYTL. The chain recombines TRBV12-3 or TRBV12-4 with TRBJ1-2; 10 bases are a match to TRBD1. CDR3 length: 14 amino acids. J gave up 7 bases and V 5 bases, and 7 bases lay outside the gene matches.

By sample fraction, this clonotype is medium-sized. The J gene is TRBJ1-1, the V gene TRBV5-6; D perhaps matches TRBD1 (6 bases). V was cut by 3 bases and J by 4 bases, with 7 bases left in between. CDR3 length: 12 residues. The germline CDR1 and CDR2 sequences are SGHDT and YYEEEE. This chain's CDR3 is CASSYRVTEAFF. The CDR3 bases are TGTGCCAGCAGCTACAGGGTCACTGAAGCTTTCTTT.

The chain recombines TRBV20-1 with TRBJ2-7; maybe TRBD1 (6 bases). The germline gives CDR1 DFQATT, CDR2 SNEGSKA (reference sequence). Between the trimmed V and J ends, which lost 3 bases and 0 bases, there was a span of 12 bases. The length of the CDR3 is 14 residues. In DNA, the CDR3 is TGCAGTGCTAGTCCGGGGACAAGCTCCTACGAGCAGTACTTC. It specifies CSASPGTSSYEQYF.

This clonotype is labeled medium-sized. V is TRBV18 and J is TRBJ1-4; 9 bases fit TRBD1. J gave up 5 bases and V 6 bases, and 4 bases lay outside the gene matches. The CDR3 runs 14 residues. Germline CDR1 reads KGHSH; CDR2 reads LQKENI. The CDR3: CASSRQGVNEKLFF. The DNA for the CDR3 is TGTGCCAGCTCGCGACAGGGGGTGAATGAAAAACTGTTTTTT.

This chain connects TRBV7-2 to TRBJ2-5, with TRBD2 identical over 7 bases. V gave up 3 bases and J gave up 2 bases; unmatched junction bases: 3. The CDR3 contains 14 residues. Per the germline V gene, CDR1 is SGHTA and CDR2 is FQGNSA. The CDR3 loop is CASSFQAGQETQYF. CDR3 coding DNA: TGTGCCAGCAGCTTTCAAGCGGGGCAAGAGACCCAGTACTTC.

In this sample, this clonotype is medium-sized. The chain employs TRBV12-3 or TRBV12-4 and TRBJ2-2; 7 nucleotides match TRBD2. The length of the CDR3 is 14 residues. Losses at the gene ends were 10 bases for V and 4 bases for J; bases not matched to a gene: 9. This CDR3 reads CATLGEGITGELFF. The CDR3 nucleotides are TGTGCCACCTTGGGGGAGGGGATCACCGGGGAGCTGTTTTTT.

The gene calls are TRBV4-2 and TRBJ1-1; 7 bases are a match to TRBD1. Germline lookup yields CDR1 LGHNA and CDR2 YNFKEQ. This CDR3 comprises 16 residues. J lost 0 bases, V lost 0 bases, and 4 bases had no gene match. CDR3 loop: CASSQEGDRLNTEAFF. The CDR3, as DNA: TGTGCCAGCAGCCAAGAAGGGGACAGATTGAACACTGAAGCTTTCTTT.

The table lists this clonotype with many counts. V gene TRBV6-6 combines with J gene TRBJ1-5; 9 bases agree with TRBD1. The CDR3 spans 17 residues. Looked up from germline, CDR1 is MNHNY and CDR2 is SVGAGI (reference sequence). The V segment lost 1 base and the J segment 7 bases; nucleotides outside the gene matches: 11. The CDR3 region has the DNA TGTGCCAGCAGTTACTGGCCCCCGGGACAGGGTGGACAGCCCCAGCATTTT. This codes for CASSYWPPGQGGQPQHF.

The chain combines TRBV27 with TRBJ2-3; 10 bases line up with TRBD2. V lost 5 bases, J lost 6 bases, and 5 bases stayed unmatched. Germline V gene sequence: CDR1 MNHEY, CDR2 SMNVEV (reference sequence). The CDR3 length is 14 residues. The CDR3 nucleotides are TGTGCCAGCAGTCCGAGCGGGGGGGCGGATACGCAGTATTTT. It specifies CASSPSGGADTQYF.

In its sample, this clonotype is medium-sized. The chain has TRBV5-6 and TRBJ2-6; D may correspond to TRBD1 or TRBD2 (5 bases each). The CDR3 extends over 17 amino acids. Trimming removed 2 bases from V and 0 bases from J, with 12 bases in between. Germline lookup yields CDR1 SGHDT and CDR2 YYEEEE. Here the CDR3 DNA reads TGTGCCAGCAGCTTTCTGGGGGAGATCTCTGGGGCCAACGTCCTGACTTTC. Protein sequence: CASSFLGEISGANVLTF. The full variable domain, rest sourced from reference TRBV5-6 and TRBJ2-6, is DAGVTQSPTHLIKTRGQQVTLRCSPKSGHDTVSWYQQALGQGPQFIFQYYEEEERQRGNFPDRFSGHQFPNYSSELNVNALLLGDSALYLCASSFLGEISGANVLTFGAGSRLTVL.